The text below deals with one T cell receptor beta chain. TCRdb re-called the reads through MiXCR, storing one row per CDR3 protein. The sample carries about 600,000 distinct CDR3 sequences, less than 25% recorded once. These data are taken from a study of T cell repertoires in cytomegalovirus infection. This CDR3 comprises 14 residues. Germline lookup yields CDR1 MNHEY and CDR2 SVGAGI. V was clipped by 2 bases and J by 3 bases; unmatched bases: 2. Material for sequencing was CD8+ T cells from PBMCs. This receptor was taken from a human donor in good health (CMV status not recorded). Some clones in this sample may be carry-over from other donors' samples. The V gene is TRBV6-5, the J gene TRBJ1-2, with 8 positions matching TRBD1. CDR3 DNA sequence: TGTGCCAGCAGTTACAACAGGGGGTACTATGGCTACACCTTC. This translates into CASSYNRGYYGYTF.